This is a list of T cell receptor beta chains from one sample in a study of blood T cell repertoires in COVID-19. The method was immunoSEQ multiplex PCR; TCRdb's version includes in-frame clones alone and lacks a portion of them. The sample yields more than 250,000 clones, approximately 90% seen once. Source material: peripheral blood. Receptors originate from a woman in her twenties or thirties with COVID-19, enrolled during active disease. Each CDR3 is given with its conserved first and last residue. A D gene is named only where the DNA matches it firmly. Clone size is stated in some rows and not others, as once, few, many or a class when expanded.

-	TRBD1	TRBV11-3	TRBJ2-2	TGTGCCAGCAGCCCGCGGACAGGCCCTACCACCGGGGAGCTGTTTTTT	CASSPRTGPTTGELFF
-	-	TRBV5-1	TRBJ1-3	TGCGCCAGCAGCTTGGGGCGGGACCGATCAACAAACACCATATATTTT	CASSLGRDRSTNTIYF
-	-	TRBV7-2	TRBJ1-1	TGTGCCAGCAGTCTCGGGTCCTTAACTGAAGCTTTCTTT	CASSLGSLTEAFF
-	-	TRBV29-1	TRBJ1-2	TGCAGCGTCGAAGGCCGGGGTGGAGGCTACACCTTC	CSVEGRGGGYTF
-	-	TRBV4-1	TRBJ2-3	TGCGCCAGCAGCCAGCCACAGGGTGCGCTTGATACGCAGTATTTT	CASSQPQGALDTQYF
-	-	TRBV10-2	TRBJ1-5	TGCGCCAGCAGAGAGGGGGGGAGCAATCAGCCCCAGCATTTT	CASREGGSNQPQHF
-	-	TRBV7-6	TRBJ2-1	TGTGCCAGCAGCTTAGACAGCTACAATGAGCAGTTCTTC	CASSLDSYNEQFF
-	-	TRBV20-1	TRBJ2-5	TGCAGTGCTGCGCACCAAGAGACCCAGTACTTC	CSAAHQETQYF
-	TRBD1	TRBV4-1	TRBJ2-5	TGCGCCAGCAGCCAGGAAACCAGGGGGTCGGAGACCCAGTACTTC	CASSQETRGSETQYF
once	-	TRBV20-1	TRBJ1-2	TGCAGTCCCCCGTCGAGCCATGAATTCTTC	CSPPSSHEFF
once	TRBD2	TRBV5-1	TRBJ2-7	TGCGCCAGCAGCTTGGTTAGCGGGGACTCCTACGAGCAGTACTTC	CASSLVSGDSYEQYF
-	-	TRBV7-9	TRBJ1-2	TGTGCCAGCAGCCCCGGGTATGGCTACACCTTC	CASSPGYGYTF
-	TRBD1	TRBV30	TRBJ1-1	TGTGCCTTTGGACAGGGTGACACTGAAGCTTTCTTT	CAFGQGDTEAFF
once	TRBD2	TRBV9	TRBJ2-7	TGTGCCAGCAGCGTAGGGGGTAGCGGGGCCCCCAAGGAGCAGTACTTC	CASSVGGSGAPKEQYF
-	-	TRBV3-1/TRBV3-2	TRBJ1-1	TGTGCCAGCAGCCAATCGGGAGCGAACACTGAAGCTTTCTTT	CASSQSGANTEAFF
-	TRBD2	TRBV7-2	TRBJ2-5	TGTGCCAGCAGACGAAACTCGGGGGGAGTGAACCAGTACTTC	CASRRNSGGVNQYF
-	-	TRBV6-2/TRBV6-3	TRBJ2-5	TGTGCCAGCAGTTACCCACACCGGGGCCAAGAGACCCAGTACTTC	CASSYPHRGQETQYF
-	TRBD1	TRBV7-8	TRBJ1-2	TGTGCCAGCAGTGATTCCTACAGGGGGCTGAGCGGCTACACCTTC	CASSDSYRGLSGYTF
-	-	TRBV1	TRBJ2-3	TGCACCAGCAGCCAAGACCCCGGGGGATTTAGGATAGATACGCAGTATTTT	CTSSQDPGGFRIDTQYF
-	-	TRBV19	TRBJ1-1	TGTGCCAGTAGTATAGGAAGCAGGGGGAACACTGAAGCTTTCTTT	CASSIGSRGNTEAFF
once	TRBD2	TRBV5-1	TRBJ2-7	TGCGCCAGCAGCTTGGGGCGGGGGGGTTCCTACGAGCAGTACTTC	CASSLGRGGSYEQYF
-	-	TRBV12-3/TRBV12-4	TRBJ1-2	TGTGCCAGCAGCCGCGGAACCTCGAATGGCTACACCTTC	CASSRGTSNGYTF
-	TRBD2	TRBV5-1	TRBJ2-5	TGCGCCAGCAGCCCCGTCCGGGGGGAAGAGACCCAGTACTTC	CASSPVRGEETQYF
-	-	TRBV4-1	TRBJ1-5	TGCGCCAGCTCTCACAGGGAAAATAGCAATCAGCCCCAGCATTTT	CASSHRENSNQPQHF
-	-	TRBV9	TRBJ1-1	TGTGCCAGCAGCGTATCTATGAACACTGAAGCTTTCTTT	CASSVSMNTEAFF
-	-	TRBV6-5	TRBJ1-2	TGTGCCAGCAGCGGGGGGGCTAACTATGGCTACACCTTC	CASSGGANYGYTF
-	TRBD1	TRBV7-2	TRBJ1-2	TGTGCCAGCAGCTCTCAACAGGGGTATGGCTACACCTTC	CASSSQQGYGYTF
-	-	TRBV5-4	TRBJ1-2	TGTGCCAGCAGCACTGGAGGCTCGTTTGGCTACACCTTC	CASSTGGSFGYTF
-	TRBD2	TRBV3-1/TRBV3-2	TRBJ2-7	TGTGCCAGCAGCCAAGATCTGCTAGCGGGGACCTACGAGCAGTACTTC	CASSQDLLAGTYEQYF
once	TRBD1	TRBV6-2/TRBV6-3	TRBJ2-6	TGTGCCAGCAGTTACTCGATTGTGACAGGGCACTCCTCGGGGGCCAACGTCCTGACTTTC	CASSYSIVTGHSSGANVLTF
-	TRBD1	TRBV10-3	TRBJ2-7	TGTGCCAGCGGACAGGGGGACTACGAGCAGTACTTC	CASGQGDYEQYF
-	TRBD1	TRBV5-6	TRBJ1-2	TGTGCCAGCAGTCTGCCACAGGGGAATGGCTACACCTTC	CASSLPQGNGYTF
-	-	TRBV10-3	TRBJ1-3	TGTGCCACGAGGGACTCTCGGGTAGACGGAAACACCATATATTTT	CATRDSRVDGNTIYF
-	TRBD2	TRBV12-3/TRBV12-4	TRBJ2-7	TGTGCCAGCAGCCAGGGACTAGTCGAGCAGTACTTC	CASSQGLVEQYF
-	-	TRBV13	TRBJ2-5	TGTGCCAGCAGCTCGGCTAGTGAGATCCAGTACTTC	CASSSASEIQYF
-	-	TRBV7-2	TRBJ1-6	TGTGCCAGCAGCCTACAGGGATACTCACCCCTCCACTTT	CASSLQGYSPLHF
-	-	TRBV14	TRBJ1-6	TGTGCCAGCAGCCTACGCGGCGGGATTACACCCCTCCACTTT	CASSLRGGITPLHF
once	-	TRBV13	TRBJ1-6	TGTGCCAGCAGCTTACTAGGCCCACCCCTCCACTTT	CASSLLGPPLHF
-	-	TRBV7-9	TRBJ1-1	TGTGCCAGCAGCTTAGGACAGGTGGACACTGAAGCTTTCTTT	CASSLGQVDTEAFF
-	-	TRBV2	TRBJ1-2	TGTGCCAGCAGTGAAGATCAGGGTATGGGGGGCTACACCTTC	CASSEDQGMGGYTF
-	-	TRBV6-2/TRBV6-3	TRBJ2-5	TGTGCCAGCAGTTACCCCGGACTCCCCGCCAAGACCCAGTACTTC	CASSYPGLPAKTQYF
-	-	TRBV7-6	TRBJ2-3	TGTGCCAGCAGCTTAGGGACTCTTTATTCTAGCACAGATACGCAGTATTTT	CASSLGTLYSSTDTQYF
-	TRBD1	TRBV11-2	TRBJ1-5	TGTGCCAGCAGCTTATGGGACAGGGAGGTCCGGAGCTATCAGCCCCAGCATTTT	CASSLWDREVRSYQPQHF
-	TRBD1	TRBV7-2	TRBJ2-7	TGTGCCAGCAGCGTAATACAGGGGCCCTACGAGCAGTACTTC	CASSVIQGPYEQYF
-	TRBD2	TRBV5-1	TRBJ2-3	TGCGCCAGCAGCTCAGGACTAGCGGGGGGAGATACGCAGTATTTT	CASSSGLAGGDTQYF
-	-	TRBV18	TRBJ2-7	TGTGCCAGCTCCAGGACAGCAACAACTTACGAGCAGTACTTC	CASSRTATTYEQYF
-	TRBD1	TRBV7-9	TRBJ2-1	TGTGCCAGCAGCGATACAGGGGATCCCCTCTACAATGAGCAGTTCTTC	CASSDTGDPLYNEQFF
-	TRBD1	TRBV19	TRBJ1-5	TGTGCCAGTACCAATAGGGGGACAGGGTACAATCAGCCCCAGCATTTT	CASTNRGTGYNQPQHF
-	TRBD1	TRBV28	TRBJ1-4	TGTGCCAGCAGTTCCCCGGGACAGAGTCAGGAAAAACTGTTTTTT	CASSSPGQSQEKLFF